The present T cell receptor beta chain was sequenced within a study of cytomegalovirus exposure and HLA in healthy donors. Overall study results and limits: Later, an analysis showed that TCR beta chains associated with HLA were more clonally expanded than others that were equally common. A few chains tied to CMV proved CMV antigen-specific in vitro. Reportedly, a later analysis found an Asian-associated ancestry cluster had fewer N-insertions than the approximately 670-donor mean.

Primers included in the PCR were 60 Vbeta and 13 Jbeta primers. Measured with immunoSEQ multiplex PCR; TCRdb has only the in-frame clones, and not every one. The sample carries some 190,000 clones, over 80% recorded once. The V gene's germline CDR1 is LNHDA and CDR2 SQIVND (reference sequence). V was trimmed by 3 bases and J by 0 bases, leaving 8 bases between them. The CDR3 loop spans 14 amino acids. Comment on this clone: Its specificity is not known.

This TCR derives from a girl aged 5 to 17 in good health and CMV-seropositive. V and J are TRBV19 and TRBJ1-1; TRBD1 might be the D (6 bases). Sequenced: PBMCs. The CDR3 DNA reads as TGTGCCAGTAGTATCGGGGGGCTGAACACTGAAGCTTTCTTT. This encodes CASSIGGLNTEAFF.